Below are 27 T cell receptor beta chains sequenced from a single sample in a study of T-cell reconstitution after alpha-beta-depleted transplantation in children. Unique molecular identifiers featured in how the TCRbeta library was prepared. MiXCR, applied by TCRdb to the PCR reads, yields one record per CDR3 protein. The data show 500,000 to 750,000 distinct CDR3 sequences, 25% to 30% seen once. Sample: PBMCs, taken before TCRalphabeta/CD19-depleted stem cell transplant. Receptor source: a boy under two years old with Wiskott-Aldrich syndrome, due to receive a stem cell transplant.

This sequence joins TRBV7-8 and TRBJ1-5; 8 bases align to TRBD1. J gave up 0 bases and V 4 bases, and 14 bases lay outside the gene matches. The CDR3 extends over 19 amino acids. CDR1 and CDR2 (germline): SGHVS, FQNEAQ. The chain's CDR3 is CASSSSRTGTYYSNQPQHF. The CDR3 nucleotides are TGTGCCAGCAGCTCGTCCCGGACAGGGACATACTATAGCAATCAGCCCCAGCATTTT.

The V call is TRBV6-1, the J call TRBJ1-2, with 9 bases that match TRBD1. Germline CDR1 reads MNHNS; CDR2 reads SASEGT. The J segment lost 8 bases and the V segment lost 6 bases, leaving 7 bases of the junction unmatched. The CDR3 covers 13 residues. As DNA, the CDR3 is TGTGCCAGCAGCGGAGGGACAGGGATAGGCTACACCTTC. Residues: CASSGGTGIGYTF.

This clonotype was detected only a few times. The chain has TRBV3-1 and TRBJ2-3, with TRBD1 as a possible D gene (5 bases). The CDR3 covers 14 residues. Germline V gene data show CDR1 as LGHDT and CDR2 as YNNKEL (reference sequence). V lost 4 bases, J lost 3 bases, and 11 bases lay in between. CDR3 in DNA: TGTGCCAGCAGCCCATCGAGACAGACAGATACGCAGTATTTT. It encodes CASSPSRQTDTQYF.

The genes are TRBV7-2 and TRBJ2-3; D gene uncertain. Germline loops: CDR1 SGHTA, CDR2 FQGNSA. CDR3 size: 16 residues. V was clipped by 1 base and J by 0 bases, with 11 bases between them. DNA for the CDR3: TGTGCCAGCAGCTTAGTGAGTACGTCTAGCACAGATACGCAGTATTTT. This sequence encodes CASSLVSTSSTDTQYF.

This clonotype was counted a few times. The V call is TRBV7-9, the J call TRBJ2-1; maybe TRBD2 (6 bases). V was clipped by 3 bases and J by 0 bases, with 9 bases between them. The CDR3 runs to 15 residues. Germline CDR1 reads SEHNR; CDR2 reads FQNEAQ (reference sequence). CDR3 nucleotide sequence: TGTGCCAGCAGCTTCCTAGCGAGCTCCTACAATGAGCAGTTCTTC. Encoded protein: CASSFLASSYNEQFF.

The CDR3: CASSIPLPGGPTDTQYF. The CDR3 nucleotides read TGTGCCAGTAGTATACCCCTTCCGGGAGGGCCCACAGATACGCAGTATTTT. The chain employs TRBV19 and TRBJ2-3, with 8 bases fitting TRBD2. This CDR3 contains 17 residues. The germline V gene encodes CDR1 LNHDA and CDR2 SQIVND (reference sequence). V shed 2 bases and J 2 bases; nucleotides not matched to a gene: 9.

This clonotype was counted between two and nine times. This chain joins TRBV6-6 and TRBJ2-1; TRBD2 aligns across 8 bases. V trimming: 9 bases; J trimming: 4 bases; junction bases outside the gene matches: 5. The CDR3 has 13 residues. Per germline, CDR1 MNHNY and CDR2 SVGAGI (reference sequence). The CDR3 region has the DNA TGTGCCAGTCGACTAGCGCAGTACAATGAGCAGTTCTTC. The encoded protein is CASRLAQYNEQFF.

The CDR3 coding sequence is TGTGCCAGCAGCTTAGCGAGGGGAACAGGGGAAGAGACCCAGTACTTC. This encodes CASSLARGTGEETQYF. The V and J genes are TRBV7-9 and TRBJ2-5; 7 bases agree with TRBD1. Germline lookup yields CDR1 SEHNR and CDR2 FQNEAQ (reference sequence). V lost 0 bases and J lost 3; bases outside the gene matches: 7. The length of the CDR3 is 16 residues.

This CDR3 is CASSPEKLGQATRGSTIYF. CDR3 nucleotide sequence: TGTGCCAGCTCACCGGAAAAGTTGGGACAGGCTACTCGTGGGAGCACCATATATTTT. The V and J genes are TRBV18 and TRBJ1-3; TRBD1 matches 8 bases. CDR1 and CDR2 from the germline V gene are KGHSH and LQKENI. This CDR3 is built from 19 residues. V shed 3 bases and J 9 bases; nucleotides not matched to a gene: 22.

This clonotype showed up just a few times. J is TRBJ2-1 and V is TRBV24-1; the D gene is possibly TRBD2 (6 bases). There are 13 residues in the CDR3. Trimming left V 10 bases short and J 6 bases short, with 15 bases between. Germline CDR1 reads KGHDR; CDR2 reads SFDVKD. This CDR3 is CATEGGTGNEQFF. CDR3 sequence (DNA): TGTGCCACAGAGGGCGGGACGGGCAATGAGCAGTTCTTC.

The rearrangement joins TRBV28 to TRBJ1-3; D remains ambiguous. CDR3 length equals 15 residues. Germline loops: CDR1 MDHEN, CDR2 SYDVKM. The V end was cut by 1 base, the J end by 3 bases, with 10 bases between. In nucleotides, the CDR3 is TGTGCCAGCAGTTTATTGGGGTTTGGTGGAAACACCATATATTTT. Amino acids: CASSLLGFGGNTIYF.

The chain uses TRBV29-1 and TRBJ2-7; the match to TRBD1 covers 7 bases. The CDR3 is 12 amino acids. Germline V gives CDR1 SQVTM, CDR2 ANQGSEA. The V segment lost 7 bases and the J segment 1 base; nucleotides outside the gene matches: 4. This chain's CDR3 is CSAGQASYEQYF. CDR3 coding DNA: TGCAGCGCCGGACAGGCTTCCTACGAGCAGTACTTC.

The chain employs TRBV6-1 and TRBJ2-2; 11 bases fit TRBD2. The CDR3 sequence is 16 residues long. In germline, CDR1 is MNHNS, CDR2 SASEGT. V was pared by 6 bases and J by 3 bases, with 6 bases of the junction left unmatched. The DNA for the CDR3 is TGTGCCAGCAGATCGACTAGCGGGGCCTACACCGGGGAGCTGTTTTTT. Residues: CASRSTSGAYTGELFF.

This clonotype has a handful of counts. The CDR3: CASSLNGGAQETQYF. The CDR3 nucleotides are TGCGCCAGCAGCCTGAATGGGGGCGCCCAAGAGACCCAGTACTTC. V gene TRBV5-1 combines with J gene TRBJ2-5, with a tentative D call TRBD1 (6 bases). This CDR3 has 15 residues. CDR1 SGHRS and CDR2 YFSETQ come from the germline V gene. V gave up 4 bases and J gave up 1 base, with 14 bases separating them. Combining the CDR3 with reference TRBV5-1 and TRBJ2-5 gives the whole variable domain KAGVTQTPRYLIKTRGQQVTLSCSPISGHRSVSWYQQTPGQGLQFLFEYFSETQRNKGNFPGRFSGRQFSNSRSEMNVSTLELGDSALYLCASSLNGGAQETQYFGPGTRLLVL.

The chain is built from TRBV20-1 and TRBJ2-1; 15 nucleotides line up with TRBD2. V lost 5 bases, J lost 8 bases, and 10 bases stayed unmatched. The germline V gene has CDR1 DFQATT and CDR2 SNEGSKA (reference sequence). There are 16 residues in the CDR3. CDR3 residues: CSAGPGLAGGNHEQFF. DNA of the CDR3: TGCAGTGCTGGGCCGGGACTAGCGGGAGGTAACCATGAGCAGTTCTTC.

Ten or more counts support this clonotype. The chain carries TRBV20-1 and TRBJ2-3; D not certain. CDR3 length: 11 amino acids. V was clipped by 3 bases and J by 3 bases, with 4 bases between them. Germline lookup yields CDR1 DFQATT and CDR2 SNEGSKA (reference sequence). The CDR3 DNA reads TGCAGTGCTAGCCGGACAGATACGCAGTATTTT. It yields the protein CSASRTDTQYF.

J is TRBJ1-1 and V is TRBV20-1, with D hard to call. Germline V lookup: CDR1 DFQATT, CDR2 SNEGSKA (reference sequence). The CDR3 loop spans 13 amino acids. V was shortened by 4 bases and J by 0 bases, with 9 bases between the two germline ends. CDR3 nucleotides: TGCAGTGCTACCGAGGCAGTGAACACTGAAGCTTTCTTT. It translates to CSATEAVNTEAFF.

The CDR3 region is CASSLATGGSTDTQYF. In nucleotides, the CDR3 is TGCGCCAGCAGCTTGGCGACAGGGGGTAGCACAGATACGCAGTATTTT. V is TRBV5-1 and J is TRBJ2-3, with 9 nucleotides matching TRBD1. The CDR3 loop spans 16 amino acids. Germline V CDR1 and CDR2: SGHRS, YFSETQ. The V gene end was trimmed by 0 bases and the J gene end by 0 bases; junction bases not matched to a gene: 2.

This clonotype was counted only a few times. DNA of the CDR3: TGCAGTGCTAGATCGGCGGGAGAGAGCTCCTACAATGAGCAGTTCTTC. It specifies CSARSAGESSYNEQFF. The chain is built from TRBV20-1 and TRBJ2-1; 7 bases map to TRBD2. The V gene's germline CDR1 is DFQATT and CDR2 SNEGSKA (reference sequence). J was trimmed by 0 bases and V by 2 bases; bases with no gene match: 7. This CDR3 is built from 16 residues.

Here the CDR3 reads CASSLAGPSWAPDTQYF. As DNA, the CDR3 is TGCGCCAGCAGCTTGGCCGGGCCTAGCTGGGCTCCAGATACGCAGTATTTT. The chain carries TRBV5-1 and TRBJ2-3; TRBD2 is a possible D gene (5 bases). CDR1 and CDR2 (germline): SGHRS, YFSETQ. Trimming stripped 0 bases from V and 4 bases from J, with 18 bases between. This CDR3 region has 17 residues.

DNA for the CDR3: TGCAGTGCTAACCTGGACGGGGCCTCAGGAGGCACTGAAGCTTTCTTT. This codes for CSANLDGASGGTEAFF. The chain carries TRBV20-1 and TRBJ1-1, with D perhaps matching TRBD1 (5 bases). This CDR3 region has 16 residues. V was shortened by 4 bases and J by 4 bases, with 22 bases between the two germline ends. CDR1 is DFQATT and CDR2 is SNEGSKA in the germline V gene (reference sequence).

Only a few counts were recorded for this clonotype. The rearrangement uses TRBV27 and TRBJ2-7, with 9 nucleotides matching TRBD1. The CDR3 contains 16 residues. V shed 5 bases and J 5 bases; nucleotides not matched to a gene: 13. The V gene's germline CDR1 is MNHEY and CDR2 SMNVEV (reference sequence). CDR3 sequence: CASSPGYRTGVDEQYF. The CDR3, as DNA: TGTGCCAGCAGTCCGGGATACCGGACAGGGGTTGACGAGCAGTACTTC.

This chain links TRBV4-2 with TRBJ1-1, with TRBD1 identical over 10 bases. Germline loops: CDR1 LGHNA, CDR2 YNFKEQ. The CDR3 totals 14 residues. Germline trimming cut 0 bases from V and 7 bases from J; bases unmatched to any gene: 2. The CDR3, as DNA: TGTGCCAGCAGCCAAGAGGACAGGGGGAGTGAAGCTTTCTTT. Protein sequence: CASSQEDRGSEAFF.

V gene TRBV12-3 or TRBV12-4 combines with J gene TRBJ2-1; no clear D. The CDR3 runs to 16 residues. The V end was cut by 3 bases, the J end by 4 bases, with 16 bases between. The CDR3 DNA reads as TGTGCCAGCAGTTTCGTATTTGGAGTAAGATACAATGAGCAGTTCTTC. It yields the protein CASSFVFGVRYNEQFF.

The V gene is TRBV12-3 or TRBV12-4, the J gene TRBJ2-7; D ambiguous. V shed 5 bases and J shed 3 bases, with 11 bases lying between them. The CDR3 runs 13 residues. The CDR3 region is CASSTSTVYEQYF. CDR3 nucleotides: TGTGCCAGCAGTACCTCGACGGTCTACGAGCAGTACTTC.

This clonotype was counted once. The chain recombines TRBV20-1 with TRBJ2-5; D tentatively reads TRBD1 or TRBD2 (9 bases each). CDR3 size: 19 residues. Between the trimmed V and J ends, which lost 6 bases and 5 bases, there was a span of 34 bases. Germline assignment: CDR1 DFQATT and CDR2 SNEGSKA (reference sequence). As DNA, the CDR3 is TGCAGTGCAACGGGGACAGGGAGGGGGCTAGCGGGACCCCCCGAGACCCAGTACTTC. Translation gives CSATGTGRGLAGPPETQYF.

The rearrangement joins TRBV12-3 or TRBV12-4 to TRBJ2-1, with 7 nucleotides matching TRBD2. This CDR3 comprises 19 residues. Germline trimming cut 3 bases from V and 0 bases from J; bases unmatched to any gene: 14. CDR3 sequence reads: CASSFVRRGSRISYNEQFF. The CDR3 DNA reads as TGTGCCAGCAGTTTTGTACGGCGCGGGAGCCGGATCTCCTACAATGAGCAGTTCTTC.